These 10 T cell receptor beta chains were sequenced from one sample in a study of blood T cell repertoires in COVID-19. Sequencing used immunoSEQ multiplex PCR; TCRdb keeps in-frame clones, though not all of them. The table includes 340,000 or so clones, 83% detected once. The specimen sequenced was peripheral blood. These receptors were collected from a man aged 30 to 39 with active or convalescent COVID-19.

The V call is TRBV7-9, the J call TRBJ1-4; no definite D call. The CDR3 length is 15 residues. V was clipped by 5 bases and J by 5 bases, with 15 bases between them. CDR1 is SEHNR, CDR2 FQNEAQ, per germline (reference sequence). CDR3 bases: TGTGCCAGCAGCCAGGAGAGCGGGGAGAATGAAAAACTGTTTTTT. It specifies CASSQESGENEKLFF.

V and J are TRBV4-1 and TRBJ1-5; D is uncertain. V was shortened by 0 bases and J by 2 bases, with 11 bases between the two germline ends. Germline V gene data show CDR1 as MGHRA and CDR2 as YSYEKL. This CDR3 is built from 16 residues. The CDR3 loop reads CASSQDPADGNQPQHF. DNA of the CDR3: TGCGCCAGCAGCCAAGATCCTGCAGATGGCAATCAGCCCCAGCATTTT.

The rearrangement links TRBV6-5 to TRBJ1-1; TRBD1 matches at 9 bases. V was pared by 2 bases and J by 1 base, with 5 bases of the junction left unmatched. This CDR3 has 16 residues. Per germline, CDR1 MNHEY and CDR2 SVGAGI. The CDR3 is CASSYRGDRANTEAFF. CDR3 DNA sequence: TGTGCCAGCAGTTACAGGGGGGACAGGGCGAACACTGAAGCTTTCTTT.

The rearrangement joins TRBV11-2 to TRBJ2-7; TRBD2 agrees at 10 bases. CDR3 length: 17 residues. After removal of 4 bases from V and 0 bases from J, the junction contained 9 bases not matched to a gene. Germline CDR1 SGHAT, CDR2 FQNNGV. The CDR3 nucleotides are TGTGCCAGCAGCTCCCGTACTAGCGGGACCTTCTCCTACGAGCAGTACTTC. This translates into CASSSRTSGTFSYEQYF.

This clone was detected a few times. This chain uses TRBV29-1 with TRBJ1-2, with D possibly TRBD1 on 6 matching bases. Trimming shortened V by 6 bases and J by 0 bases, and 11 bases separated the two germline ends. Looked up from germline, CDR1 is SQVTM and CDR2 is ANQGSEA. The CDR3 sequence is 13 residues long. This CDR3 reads CSVVGGANYGYTF. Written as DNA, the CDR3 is TGCAGCGTCGTAGGGGGGGCTAACTATGGCTACACCTTC.

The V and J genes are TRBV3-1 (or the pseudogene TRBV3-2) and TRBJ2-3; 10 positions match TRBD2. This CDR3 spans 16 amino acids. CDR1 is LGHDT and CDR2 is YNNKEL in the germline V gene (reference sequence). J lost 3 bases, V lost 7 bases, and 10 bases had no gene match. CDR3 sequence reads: CASTRLAGRGTDTQYF. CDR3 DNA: TGTGCCAGCACCCGACTAGCGGGCCGGGGGACAGATACGCAGTATTTT.

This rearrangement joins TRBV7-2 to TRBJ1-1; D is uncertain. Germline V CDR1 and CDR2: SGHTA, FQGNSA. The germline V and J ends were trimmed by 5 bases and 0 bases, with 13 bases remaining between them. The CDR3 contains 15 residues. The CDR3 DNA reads TGTGCCAGCAGCCCGGTCGGGGAGATGAACACTGAAGCTTTCTTT. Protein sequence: CASSPVGEMNTEAFF.

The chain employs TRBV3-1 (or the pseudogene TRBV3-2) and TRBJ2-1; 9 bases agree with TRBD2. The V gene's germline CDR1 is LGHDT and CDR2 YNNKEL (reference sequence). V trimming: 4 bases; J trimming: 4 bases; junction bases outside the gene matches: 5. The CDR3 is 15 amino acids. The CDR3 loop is CASSRPSGVYNEQFF. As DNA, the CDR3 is TGTGCCAGCAGCCGACCTAGCGGGGTATACAATGAGCAGTTCTTC.

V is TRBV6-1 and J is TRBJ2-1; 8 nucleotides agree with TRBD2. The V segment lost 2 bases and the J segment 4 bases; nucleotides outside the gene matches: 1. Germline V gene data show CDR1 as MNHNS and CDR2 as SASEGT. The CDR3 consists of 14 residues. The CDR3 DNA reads TGTGCCAGCAGTGAAATAGCGGGGTACAATGAGCAGTTCTTC. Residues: CASSEIAGYNEQFF.

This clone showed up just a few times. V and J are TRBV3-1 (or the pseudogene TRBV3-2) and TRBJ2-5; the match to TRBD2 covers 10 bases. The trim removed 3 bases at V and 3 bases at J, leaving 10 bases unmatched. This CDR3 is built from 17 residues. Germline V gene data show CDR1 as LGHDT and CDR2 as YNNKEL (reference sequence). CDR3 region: CASSQSGRAVSKETQYF. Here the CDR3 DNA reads TGTGCCAGCAGCCAGAGCGGGAGGGCCGTTTCTAAAGAGACCCAGTACTTC.